These 18 T cell receptor beta chains came from one sample sequenced in a study of blood T cell repertoires in COVID-19. Sequenced by immunoSEQ multiplex PCR; TCRdb stores in-frame clones only, minus some. The sample yields approximately 300,000 clones, around nine tenths seen once. The material sequenced was PBMCs or T cells enriched from blood (not recorded which). Receptor source: a man between 60 and 70 years old who had recovered from COVID-19.

This clone was detected only once. The chain recombines TRBV10-3 with TRBJ1-2, with D maybe TRBD1 (6 bases). CDR1 and CDR2 from the germline V gene are ENHRY and SYGVKD. Trimming shortened V by 6 bases and J by 7 bases, and 15 bases separated the two germline ends. The CDR3 runs 13 residues. The CDR3, as DNA: TGTGCCATCAGCGCAAGGGGGAGAGGTGGCTACACCTTC. This sequence encodes CAISARGRGGYTF.

This sequence joins TRBV6-5 and TRBJ2-5, with D tentatively TRBD1 (7 bases). Deletions cut 6 bases from V and 4 bases from J, with 15 bases between. The germline V gene encodes CDR1 MNHEY and CDR2 SVGAGI. The CDR3 length is 14 residues. CDR3 in DNA: TGTGCCAGCAGATTTGCAGGGGGGAGAGAGACCCAGTACTTC. Its protein is CASRFAGGRETQYF.

V and J are TRBV28 and TRBJ2-7, with 10 bases that match TRBD1. This CDR3 spans 16 amino acids. Losses at the gene ends were 3 bases for V and 1 base for J; bases not matched to a gene: 6. The germline V gene has CDR1 MDHEN and CDR2 SYDVKM. CDR3 residues: CASSLRTGGGSYEQYF. In DNA form, the CDR3 reads TGTGCCAGCAGTTTGAGGACAGGGGGTGGTTCCTACGAGCAGTACTTC.

The V and J genes are TRBV6-5 and TRBJ2-1, with 8 bases that match TRBD2. CDR3 length: 15 amino acids. Germline values: CDR1 MNHEY, CDR2 SVGAGI. V was pared by 6 bases and J by 0 bases, with 4 bases of the junction left unmatched. CDR3 amino acids: CASRGGTSSYNEQFF. In DNA, the CDR3 is TGTGCCAGCAGAGGGGGGACTAGCTCCTACAATGAGCAGTTCTTC.

The chain is built from TRBV28 and TRBJ1-2, with TRBD1 matching 9 bases. The germline gives CDR1 MDHEN, CDR2 SYDVKM. The CDR3 is 15 residues long. V shed 3 bases and J 1 base; nucleotides not matched to a gene: 3. The CDR3 is CASSFRGQGNYGYTF. The DNA for the CDR3 is TGTGCCAGCAGTTTCCGGGGACAGGGTAACTATGGCTACACCTTC.

The rearrangement joins TRBV11-2 to TRBJ2-1; D is perhaps TRBD1 (7 bases). The V end was cut by 10 bases, the J end by 5 bases, with 12 bases between. The CDR3 consists of 12 residues. Germline CDR1 SGHAT, CDR2 FQNNGV. The CDR3 sequence is CATQGGHNEQFF. The CDR3 DNA sequence: TGTGCCACCCAGGGGGGTCACAATGAGCAGTTCTTC.

The sample holds one count of this clone. The chain uses TRBV11-3 and TRBJ2-2, with TRBD1 as a possible D gene (5 bases). V lost 0 bases and J 3 bases, leaving 11 bases between the germline ends. Per germline, CDR1 SGHNT and CDR2 YENEEA. The CDR3 is 16 amino acids. CDR3 in DNA: TGTGCCAGCAGCTTAGATCGGCAGGGTTACACCGGGGAGCTGTTTTTT. It encodes CASSLDRQGYTGELFF.

CDR3 residues: CASSLYGRGGNTEAFF. The DNA of the CDR3 is TGTGCCAGCAGTTTATACGGGAGAGGTGGGAACACTGAAGCTTTCTTT. V gene TRBV28 combines with J gene TRBJ1-1; D is undetermined. Trimming took off 1 base at V and 1 base at J, with 13 bases between the two ends. Germline lookup yields CDR1 MDHEN and CDR2 SYDVKM. The CDR3 runs 16 residues.

The chain employs TRBV7-9 and TRBJ2-6; D is unresolved. Germline CDR1 reads SEHNR; CDR2 reads FQNEAQ (reference sequence). The length of the CDR3 is 19 residues. The V end was cut by 1 base, the J end by 1 base, with 17 bases between. CDR3 sequence reads: CASSLGSPNWSSGANVLTF. CDR3 coding DNA: TGTGCCAGCAGCTTAGGAAGCCCTAATTGGAGTTCTGGGGCCAACGTCCTGACTTTC.

The chain uses TRBV5-1 and TRBJ2-7, with TRBD1 identical over 8 bases. J lost 0 bases, V lost 4 bases, and 6 bases had no gene match. The germline gives CDR1 SGHRS, CDR2 YFSETQ. The CDR3 consists of 15 residues. DNA for the CDR3: TGCGCCAGCAGCGCCGGACAGGGCCTCTCCTACGAGCAGTACTTC. Translated: CASSAGQGLSYEQYF.

The rearrangement uses TRBV6-1 and TRBJ1-3; D is perhaps TRBD1 (5 bases). Trimming pared 2 bases from V and 4 bases from J, leaving 15 bases between. CDR3 size: 16 residues. Germline V gene lookup returns CDR1 MNHNS and CDR2 SASEGT. The CDR3 region has the DNA TGTGCCAGCAGTGAAAGGGTCAGGGCTACCGGAAACACCATATATTTT. Amino acids: CASSERVRATGNTIYF.

J is TRBJ2-7 and V is TRBV19; D uncertain. The ends were cut back, 3 bases at V and 3 bases at J, with 6 bases in the middle. The CDR3 has 12 residues. Germline V lookup: CDR1 LNHDA, CDR2 SQIVND (reference sequence). This CDR3 reads CASSIIGYEQYF. Written as DNA, the CDR3 is TGTGCCAGTAGTATTATCGGCTACGAGCAGTACTTC. Complete variable domain (other parts from reference TRBV19 and TRBJ2-7): DGGITQSPKYLFRKEGQNVTLSCEQNLNHDAMYWYRQDPGQGLRLIYYSQIVNDFQKGDIAEGYSVSREKKESFPLTVTSAQKNPTAFYLCASSIIGYEQYFGPGTRLTVT.

A note on this clone: Other DNA sequences in the same sample also yield this CDR3. The chain couples TRBV30 to TRBJ1-1; TRBD1 might be the D (6 bases). Trimming pared 3 bases from V and 1 base from J, leaving 9 bases between. This CDR3 is 13 amino acids long. Per the germline V gene, CDR1 is GTSNPN and CDR2 is SVGIG (reference sequence). The CDR3 here is CAWSPDRNTEAFF. The CDR3 region has the DNA TGTGCCTGGAGCCCGGACAGGAACACTGAAGCTTTCTTT.

This clone was detected many times. The chain uses TRBV7-2 and TRBJ2-7; D is undetermined. V was clipped by 2 bases and J by 5 bases, with 13 bases between them. Germline assignment: CDR1 SGHTA and CDR2 FQGNSA. This CDR3 contains 14 residues. The CDR3 sequence: CASSLFQVGDEQYF. The CDR3 bases are TGTGCCAGCAGCTTATTCCAGGTGGGCGACGAGCAGTACTTC.

The V gene is TRBV9, the J gene TRBJ1-5, with D perhaps matching TRBD1 (5 bases). Germline V gives CDR1 SGDLS, CDR2 YYNGEE. Trimming took off 4 bases at V and 6 bases at J, with 14 bases between the two ends. The length of the CDR3 is 14 residues. CDR3: CASSPPGNSQPQHF. CDR3 in DNA: TGTGCCAGCAGCCCCCCAGGGAATAGTCAGCCCCAGCATTTT.

The gene calls are TRBV27 and TRBJ1-5; unclear D gene. Germline CDR1 MNHEY, CDR2 SMNVEV (reference sequence). The CDR3 spans 14 residues. Trimming took off 5 bases at V and 7 bases at J, with 15 bases between the two ends. The CDR3 bases are TGTGCCAGCAGTCCGAGGACTGTAGGGCAGCCCCAGCATTTT. This sequence encodes CASSPRTVGQPQHF.

The rearrangement joins TRBV21-1 to TRBJ2-1; TRBD2 is the table's D call and was not checked against the DNA. TRBV21-1 is described as a pseudogene. The CDR3 extends over 17 amino acids. The CDR3 loop is CASSPPGLAGAYNEQFF. CDR3 nucleotide sequence: TGTGCCAGCAGCCCCCCGGGACTAGCGGGAGCCTACAATGAGCAGTTCTTC.

The rearrangement joins TRBV29-1 to TRBJ2-1; TRBD2 matches at 8 bases. J gave up 7 bases and V 4 bases, and 6 bases lay outside the gene matches. This CDR3 spans 13 amino acids. Germline V gives CDR1 SQVTM, CDR2 ANQGSEA. The CDR3 is CSVVAGGINEQFF. The DNA for the CDR3 is TGCAGCGTTGTGGCGGGAGGTATAAATGAGCAGTTCTTC.